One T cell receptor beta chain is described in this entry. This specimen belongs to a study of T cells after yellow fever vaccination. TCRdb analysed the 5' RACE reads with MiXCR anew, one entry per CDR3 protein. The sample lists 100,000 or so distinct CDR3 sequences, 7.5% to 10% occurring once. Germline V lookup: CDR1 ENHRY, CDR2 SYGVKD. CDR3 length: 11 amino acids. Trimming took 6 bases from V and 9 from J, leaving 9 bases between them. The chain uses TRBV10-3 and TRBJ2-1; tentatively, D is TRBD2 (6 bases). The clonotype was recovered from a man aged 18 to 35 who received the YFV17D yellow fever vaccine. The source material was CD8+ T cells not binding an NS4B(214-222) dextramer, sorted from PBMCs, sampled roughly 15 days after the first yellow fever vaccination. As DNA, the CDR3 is TGTGCCATCAGGGGAGGCTCTGAGCAGTTCTTC. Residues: CAIRGGSEQFF.